Shown below are 22 T cell receptor beta chains from a single sample sequenced in a study of T cell repertoires in cytomegalovirus infection. MiXCR was run by TCRdb on the reads, yielding one entry per CDR3 protein. The data contain hundreds of thousands of distinct CDR3 sequences, roughly 17% of them singletons. The specimen sequenced was PBMCs. These receptors were obtained from a human donor in good health (CMV status not recorded). Some clones in this sample may be carry-over from other donors' samples.

The chain joins TRBV20-1 to TRBJ2-3; 9 positions match TRBD2. The CDR3 runs to 17 residues. Germline V gene lookup returns CDR1 DFQATT and CDR2 SNEGSKA (reference sequence). J gave up 5 bases and V 3 bases, and 15 bases lay outside the gene matches. The CDR3 bases are TGCAGTGCTAGGACAATACCGGGACTAGCCATTGGAGATACGCAGTATTTT. Translating it yields CSARTIPGLAIGDTQYF.

The chain has TRBV6-2 or TRBV6-3 and TRBJ2-5; TRBD1 matches 11 bases. V lost 6 bases and J lost 5; bases outside the gene matches: 11. Germline V lookup: CDR1 MNHEY, CDR2 SVGEGT. The CDR3 spans 16 residues. The CDR3 bases are TGTGCCAGCAGCTCCGGGACAGGGGGTTCGTGGGAGACCCAGTACTTC. Encoded protein: CASSSGTGGSWETQYF.

This chain uses TRBV2 with TRBJ1-2, with 7 positions matching TRBD1. The J segment lost 4 bases and the V segment lost 6 bases, leaving 11 bases of the junction unmatched. The germline V gene encodes CDR1 SNHLY and CDR2 FYNNEI. The CDR3 consists of 15 residues. The CDR3 loop reads CASRDDRVRLYGYTF. CDR3 DNA sequence: TGTGCCAGCAGGGATGACAGGGTGCGGCTCTATGGCTACACCTTC.

This clonotype turned up a few times. The chain joins TRBV7-9 to TRBJ1-6; perhaps TRBD1 as D (5 bases). The CDR3 length is 14 residues. Germline V gives CDR1 SEHNR, CDR2 FQNEAQ (reference sequence). Deletions cut 3 bases from V and 6 bases from J, with 9 bases between. CDR3: CASSFGGINSPLHF. The CDR3 DNA reads TGTGCCAGCAGCTTCGGGGGAATTAATTCACCCCTCCACTTT.

Ten or more counts support this clonotype. V gene TRBV6-2 or TRBV6-3 combines with J gene TRBJ1-2; D remains unclear. CDR3 length: 15 amino acids. From germline, CDR1 is MNHEY and CDR2 SVGEGT. V was cut by 5 bases and J by 4 bases, with 17 bases left in between. In nucleotides, the CDR3 is TGTGCCAGCAGTCCCGGGGAGGTGGAGAGCTATGGCTACACCTTC. Translated: CASSPGEVESYGYTF.

This clonotype was picked up many times. J is TRBJ2-5 and V is TRBV7-2; no clear D. V lost 5 bases and J lost 1, with 17 bases in between. This CDR3 contains 16 residues. Germline-derived CDR1 and CDR2 are SGHTA and FQGNSA. CDR3 sequence reads: CASSPKPYGFQETQYF. The DNA for the CDR3 is TGTGCCAGCAGCCCCAAACCGTACGGGTTCCAAGAGACCCAGTACTTC.

This chain links TRBV5-1 with TRBJ2-2; TRBD1 is a possible D gene (6 bases). V gave up 4 bases and J gave up 2 bases, with 15 bases separating them. In germline, CDR1 is SGHRS, CDR2 YFSETQ. The length of the CDR3 is 16 residues. CDR3 loop: CASSAAGDKNTGELFF. The CDR3 nucleotides are TGCGCCAGCAGCGCTGCAGGGGACAAAAACACCGGGGAGCTGTTTTTT.

This clonotype was detected only a few times. The chain employs TRBV4-1 and TRBJ1-5; D might be TRBD1 (5 bases). CDR1 is MGHRA, CDR2 YSYEKL, per germline. V dropped 3 bases and J dropped 0 bases, with 12 bases sitting between them. The CDR3 is made up of 16 amino acids. CDR3 region: CASSHGAPGSNQPQHF. The CDR3 nucleotides are TGCGCCAGCAGCCACGGGGCCCCCGGTAGCAATCAGCCCCAGCATTTT.

This clonotype was seen more than once but under ten times. This chain links TRBV6-6 with TRBJ1-5; D uncertain. Germline V gene sequence: CDR1 MNHNY, CDR2 SVGAGI (reference sequence). This CDR3 comprises 19 residues. V shed 2 bases and J shed 1 base, with 21 bases lying between them. The CDR3 DNA reads as TGTGCCAGCAGTTACGATACGGCCAGTGTGAGAGAGAGCAATCAGCCCCAGCATTTT. Residues: CASSYDTASVRESNQPQHF.

The chain uses TRBV29-1 and TRBJ1-2; D call uncertain. V lost 6 bases and J 4 bases, leaving 15 bases between the germline ends. CDR1 SQVTM and CDR2 ANQGSEA come from the germline V gene. The CDR3 has 13 amino acids. This CDR3 is CSVEGGNPYGYTF. The CDR3 nucleotides are TGCAGCGTCGAGGGCGGTAATCCCTATGGCTACACCTTC.

V is TRBV19 and J is TRBJ2-7; no definite D call. V was cut by 0 bases and J by 7 bases, with 10 bases left in between. Germline CDR1 is LNHDA and CDR2 is SQIVND (reference sequence). The CDR3 runs 13 residues. CDR3 in DNA: TGTGCCAGTAGTATAGATATTTTGAAGGAGCAGTACTTC. Amino acids: CASSIDILKEQYF.

This chain links TRBV4-1 with TRBJ2-1; D might be TRBD2 (7 bases). CDR3 size: 18 residues. V was trimmed by 2 bases and J by 0 bases, leaving 17 bases between them. The germline CDR1 and CDR2 sequences are MGHRA and YSYEKL. CDR3 sequence: CASSQFEGGASSYNEQFF. CDR3 DNA: TGCGCCAGCAGCCAATTTGAGGGGGGGGCAAGCTCCTACAATGAGCAGTTCTTC.

This chain joins TRBV19 and TRBJ1-5; D gene unclear. Germline values: CDR1 LNHDA, CDR2 SQIVND (reference sequence). This CDR3 comprises 14 residues. V shed 6 bases and J shed 5 bases, with 14 bases lying between them. The CDR3 DNA follows: TGTGCCAGTAGGCAGGACGTCGGCCATCAGCCCCAGCATTTT. The encoded protein is CASRQDVGHQPQHF.

This clonotype was detected ten times or more. The gene calls are TRBV7-2 and TRBJ2-5; D is undetermined. The CDR3 covers 15 residues. Trimming stripped 5 bases from V and 4 bases from J, with 17 bases between. CDR1 SGHTA and CDR2 FQGNSA come from the germline V gene. CDR3 amino acids: CASSTLGPPGETQYF. CDR3 DNA sequence: TGTGCCAGCAGCACCCTCGGGCCCCCTGGAGAGACCCAGTACTTC.

At least ten counts were recorded for this clonotype. The junction does not match germline at one end; this may be a read error. This sequence joins TRBV7-7 and TRBJ2-1, with D perhaps TRBD1 or TRBD2 (6 bases each). The length of the CDR3 is 17 residues. Looked up from germline, CDR1 is SSHAT and CDR2 is FNYEAQ (reference sequence). The CDR3 DNA reads TGTGCTAGCAGCGCATTCACGGGGGCGAGCTCCTACAATGAGCAGTTCTTC. Its protein is CASSAFTGASSYNEQFF.

This clonotype was detected many times. J is TRBJ1-1 and V is TRBV5-1, with 8 bases that match TRBD1. V lost 3 bases and J lost 1; bases outside the gene matches: 2. Germline CDR1 SGHRS, CDR2 YFSETQ. CDR3 size: 14 residues. CDR3 DNA sequence: TGCGCCAGCAGCTCGCAGGGGGCGAACACTGAAGCTTTCTTT. Translation gives CASSSQGANTEAFF.

V usage is TRBV5-1 and J usage is TRBJ2-1; D not certain. V was cut by 6 bases and J by 9 bases, with 16 bases left in between. Per germline, CDR1 SGHRS and CDR2 YFSETQ. The CDR3 totals 13 residues. DNA for the CDR3: TGCGCCAGCATGTTTTCCAATAGTGGTGAGCAGTTCTTC. Protein sequence: CASMFSNSGEQFF.

The V call is TRBV7-2, the J call TRBJ2-3; 12 bases match TRBD2. V shed 6 bases, J shed 5 bases, and the junction held 3 bases outside the gene matches. Germline V gene data show CDR1 as SGHTA and CDR2 as FQGNSA. The CDR3 runs to 14 residues. For the CDR3, the DNA is TGTGCCAGCAGACTAGCGGGGGGCGGAGATACGCAGTATTTT. This sequence encodes CASRLAGGGDTQYF.

There are many counts of this clonotype. The chain joins TRBV6-1 to TRBJ1-1, with D unclear. The germline gives CDR1 MNHNS, CDR2 SASEGT. Trimming removed 5 bases from V and 0 bases from J, with 19 bases in between. This CDR3 comprises 17 residues. The CDR3 is CASSRPSLGVMNTEAFF. The DNA of the CDR3 is TGTGCCAGCAGTCGGCCCAGCTTAGGAGTAATGAACACTGAAGCTTTCTTT.

This clonotype was observed a few times. The gene calls are TRBV4-1 and TRBJ2-1, with D possibly matching TRBD2 (7 bases). Germline CDR1 and CDR2: MGHRA and YSYEKL. V was cut by 2 bases and J by 0 bases, with 11 bases left in between. This CDR3 has 16 residues. The CDR3 reads CASSQRGAISYNEQFF. The CDR3 nucleotides are TGCGCCAGCAGCCAACGGGGGGCTATCTCCTACAATGAGCAGTTCTTC.

This clonotype was seen a handful of times. The V and J genes are TRBV12-3 or TRBV12-4 and TRBJ2-2, with no clear D. Trimming left V 3 bases short and J 0 bases short, with 11 bases between. This CDR3 is built from 16 residues. The CDR3 protein is CASSFNRRANTGELFF. CDR3 DNA sequence: TGTGCCAGCAGTTTCAATCGCCGCGCGAACACCGGGGAGCTGTTTTTT.

In its sample, this clonotype was seen many times. The V gene is TRBV10-3, the J gene TRBJ1-2; D gene uncertain. Trimming left V 2 bases short and J 4 bases short, with 11 bases between. The CDR3 runs to 14 residues. From germline, CDR1 is ENHRY and CDR2 SYGVKD. CDR3 amino acids: CAISERTEIYGYTF. In DNA, the CDR3 is TGTGCCATCAGTGAGAGGACGGAGATCTATGGCTACACCTTC.